This TCR beta chain stems from a study of tumor-infiltrating lymphocytes in primary liver carcinoma. In germline, CDR1 is SQVTM, CDR2 ANQGSEA. The CDR3 length is 13 residues. The template, roughly 510 ng total RNA, yielded TCR beta cDNA made with a constant-region primer. Three nested multiplex PCR rounds, a slightly modified ARM-PCR, produced the libraries for TCR beta. Forward primers for TRBV1-TRBV30 and a C-beta reverse primer served the first two PCR rounds, at roughly 10 cycles each. TCRdb reprocessed the multiplex PCR reads with MiXCR, giving one entry per CDR3 protein. The sample consists of a few hundred thousand distinct CDR3 sequences, nearly 60% of them appearing once. Blood RNA came from unsorted whole blood; germline DNA was also extracted.

The sequenced sample was peripheral blood. The chain employs TRBV29-1 and TRBJ2-1; the match to TRBD2 covers 8 bases. This clonotype was sampled from a woman aged 25-40 years with primary liver carcinoma and hepatitis B virus infection. In DNA form, the CDR3 reads TGCATCGTCGGACTAGCCCTAAACAATGAGCAGTTCTTC. This translates into CIVGLALNNEQFF.